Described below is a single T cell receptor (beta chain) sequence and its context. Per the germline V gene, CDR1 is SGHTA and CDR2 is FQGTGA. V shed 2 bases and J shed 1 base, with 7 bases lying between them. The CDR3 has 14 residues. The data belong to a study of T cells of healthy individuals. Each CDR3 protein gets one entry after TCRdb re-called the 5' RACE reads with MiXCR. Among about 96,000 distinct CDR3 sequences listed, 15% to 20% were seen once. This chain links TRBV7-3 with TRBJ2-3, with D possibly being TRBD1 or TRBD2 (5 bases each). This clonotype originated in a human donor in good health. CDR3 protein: CASSLWDGTDTQYF. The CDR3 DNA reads TGTGCCAGCAGCTTATGGGACGGCACAGATACGCAGTATTTT.